This T cell receptor beta chain appears in the sequencing data of a study of blood T cell repertoires in COVID-19. Overall study context: There were acute and convalescent COVID-19 samples, and they came from the United States, Italy and Spain. PBMCs, B-cell-depleted T cells, or T cells were the source of the cDNA or gDNA that made up the material.

As originally analysed: Reference gene primers were amplified, and this amplification served to estimate nucleated cell counts. Libraries were prepared by immunoSEQ multiplex PCR; TCRdb keeps only in-frame clonotypes and omits some of them. D and trimming were read from the DNA, whereas the V and J calls and clone size are those reported in that table. The repertoire holds tens of thousands of clones, with approximately 91% as singletons. In germline, CDR1 is LGHNA, CDR2 YSLEER. The CDR3 consists of 13 residues. Trimming cost V 1 base and J 6 bases; bases outside gene matches: 0. The sequence derives from a human donor in a cohort sampled during active COVID-19. The chain employs TRBV4-3 and TRBJ1-5; 7 positions agree with TRBD1. The material sequenced was peripheral blood. The CDR3 DNA sequence: TGCGCCAGCAGCCAAGGACAGGGTCAGCCCCAGCATTTT. Its translation is CASSQGQGQPQHF.